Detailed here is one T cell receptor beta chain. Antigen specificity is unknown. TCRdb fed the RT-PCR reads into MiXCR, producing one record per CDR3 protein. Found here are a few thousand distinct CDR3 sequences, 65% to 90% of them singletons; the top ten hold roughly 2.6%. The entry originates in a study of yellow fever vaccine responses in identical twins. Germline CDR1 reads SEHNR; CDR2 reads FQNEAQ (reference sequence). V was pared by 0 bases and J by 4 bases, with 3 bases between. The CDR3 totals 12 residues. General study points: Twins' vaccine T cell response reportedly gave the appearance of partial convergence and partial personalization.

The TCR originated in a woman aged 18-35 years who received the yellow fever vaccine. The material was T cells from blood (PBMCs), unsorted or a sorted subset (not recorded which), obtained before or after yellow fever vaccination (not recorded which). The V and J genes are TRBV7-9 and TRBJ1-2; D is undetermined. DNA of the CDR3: TGTGCCAGCAGCTTAGCGCCCTATGGCTACACCTTC. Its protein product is CASSLAPYGYTF.